The next 5 T cell receptor beta chains were all read from a single sample in a study of shared clonotypes between healthy human individuals. TCRdb's copy holds only in-frame clones and misses some; the assay was immunoSEQ multiplex PCR. The data hold roughly 2,000,000 clones, with 85% to 95% observed a single time. Naive CD8 cells, CD45RO-negative and positively selected for CCR7, excluded terminally differentiated effector memory CD45RA+ cells. Sequenced: naive CD8+ T cells from PBMCs. The origin of the receptors is a man between 18 and 35 years old in good health. Some clones in this sample may be carry-over from other donors' samples.

The chain has TRBV4-1 and TRBJ2-2, with 7 bases aligning to TRBD2. J gave up 6 bases and V 4 bases, and 11 bases lay outside the gene matches. The CDR3 has 16 residues. Germline V CDR1 and CDR2: MGHRA, YSYEKL. In DNA, the CDR3 is TGCGCCAGCAGCCGGGTGGGGAGGGAAGGCCCCGGGGAGCTGTTTTTT. Encoded protein: CASSRVGREGPGELFF.

V is TRBV6-5 and J is TRBJ2-7; perhaps D is TRBD1 or TRBD2 (5 bases each). The CDR3 extends over 14 amino acids. The germline V and J ends were trimmed by 6 bases and 2 bases, with 14 bases remaining between them. Germline V gene sequence: CDR1 MNHEY, CDR2 SVGAGI. CDR3 in amino acids: CASRYRDGPYEQYF. Here the CDR3 DNA reads TGTGCCAGCAGATACCGGGACGGTCCCTACGAGCAGTACTTC.

The rearrangement links TRBV15 to TRBJ2-7, with 10 bases that match TRBD2. V was pared by 0 bases and J by 5 bases, with 16 bases of the junction left unmatched. Germline V gene data show CDR1 as LNHNV and CDR2 as YYDKDF (reference sequence). The CDR3 runs 19 residues. CDR3 sequence (DNA): TGTGCCACCAGCAGAGATCGACTAGCGGGCATCTCAGTCGAGCACGAGCAGTACTTC. It translates to CATSRDRLAGISVEHEQYF.

This rearrangement joins TRBV28 to TRBJ2-5; either TRBD1 or TRBD2 may fit D (5 bases each). The CDR3 has 15 amino acids. V dropped 7 bases and J dropped 7 bases, with 22 bases sitting between them. Germline CDR1 reads MDHEN; CDR2 reads SYDVKM. This chain's CDR3 is CASTDLYGGSATQYF. Here the CDR3 DNA reads TGTGCCAGCACTGACCTTTATGGGGGTTCGGCGACCCAGTACTTC. Together with reference TRBV28 and TRBJ2-5, the CDR3 gives the full variable domain: DVKVTQSSRYLVKRTGEKVFLECVQDMDHENMFWYRQDPGLGLRLIYFSYDVKMKEKGDIPEGYSVSREKKERFSLILESASTNQTSMYLCASTDLYGGSATQYFGPGTRLLVL.

The chain uses TRBV6-5 and TRBJ1-1; D gene ambiguous. The length of the CDR3 is 14 residues. V gave up 6 bases and J gave up 1 base, with 12 bases separating them. Per germline, CDR1 MNHEY and CDR2 SVGAGI. CDR3 loop: CASSLGRENTEAFF. The DNA for the CDR3 is TGTGCCAGCAGCTTGGGCCGAGAGAACACTGAAGCTTTCTTT.